Detailed here is one T cell receptor beta chain. No antigen is known for it. One junction end does not reproduce the germline sequence, and a read error may be involved. Whereas donors were nominally healthy upon sampling, unrecorded immune exposures were probable. This sample stems from a study of cytomegalovirus exposure and HLA in healthy donors. In the study overall: Approximately 81% of 398 genotyped donors fell in the Caucasian-associated ancestry cluster. Study observations and caveats: An assumption of roughly uniform sequencing depth across donors underlay the presence/absence analyses.

Use of 60 Vbeta and 13 Jbeta primers characterized the PCR. Profiled with immunoSEQ multiplex PCR; TCRdb holds only in-frame clones, not every one. The sample has 95,000 to 150,000 clones; the top ten hold about 2.5%. Sample: PBMCs. The TCR originated in a young man in good health and CMV-seronegative.

The CDR3 nucleotides read TGCACCAGCATGTCAGCGGGAGGTAAGGATGAGCAGTTCTTC. Amino acid sequence: CTSMSAGGKDEQFF. V is TRBV4-1 and J is TRBJ2-1, with 9 nucleotides matching TRBD2. This CDR3 is 14 amino acids long. CDR1 and CDR2 (germline): MGHRA, YSYEKL.